This record covers a single TCR beta chain. The antigen remains undetermined. This sample was included in a study of T-cell memory formation after mild COVID-19. Study-level background: Most TCR clusters belonged to a single donor.

The CDR3 has 15 amino acids. Germline assignment: CDR1 LNHDA and CDR2 SQIVND (reference sequence). V gave up 10 bases and J gave up 0 bases, with 16 bases separating them. Notes on the study in general: Clones contracting day 15 to 85 were balanced CD4/CD8; later expanders leaned CD4+.

5'RACE primed from the constant segment yielded TCR alpha and TCR beta cDNA libraries bearing sample barcodes and UMIs. TCRdb independently ran MiXCR on the 5' RACE reads; one entry per CDR3 protein. The sample carries roughly 250,000 distinct CDR3 sequences, over 15% recorded once. Sequencing input: PBMCs or a T cell subset sorted from them (not recorded which). This sequence originates from a young man who had mild COVID-19 (a few samples of this study predate the infection). Cell type and time point are not known. The chain combines TRBV19 with TRBJ1-5; D is undetermined. CDR3 region: CATLDGASSNQPQHF. The CDR3, as DNA: TGTGCCACGTTGGACGGCGCGAGTAGCAATCAGCCCCAGCATTTT.